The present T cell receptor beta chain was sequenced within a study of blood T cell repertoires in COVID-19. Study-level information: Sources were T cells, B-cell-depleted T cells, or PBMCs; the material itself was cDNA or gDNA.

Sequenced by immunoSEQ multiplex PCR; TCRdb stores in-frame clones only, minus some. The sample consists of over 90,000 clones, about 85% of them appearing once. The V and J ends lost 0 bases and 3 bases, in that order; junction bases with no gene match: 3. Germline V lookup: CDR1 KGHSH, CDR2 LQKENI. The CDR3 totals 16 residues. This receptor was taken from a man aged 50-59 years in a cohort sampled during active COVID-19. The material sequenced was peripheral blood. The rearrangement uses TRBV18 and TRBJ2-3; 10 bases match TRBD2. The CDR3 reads CASSPPSSGGTDTQYF. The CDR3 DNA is TGTGCCAGCTCACCACCGTCTAGCGGGGGAACAGATACGCAGTATTTT.